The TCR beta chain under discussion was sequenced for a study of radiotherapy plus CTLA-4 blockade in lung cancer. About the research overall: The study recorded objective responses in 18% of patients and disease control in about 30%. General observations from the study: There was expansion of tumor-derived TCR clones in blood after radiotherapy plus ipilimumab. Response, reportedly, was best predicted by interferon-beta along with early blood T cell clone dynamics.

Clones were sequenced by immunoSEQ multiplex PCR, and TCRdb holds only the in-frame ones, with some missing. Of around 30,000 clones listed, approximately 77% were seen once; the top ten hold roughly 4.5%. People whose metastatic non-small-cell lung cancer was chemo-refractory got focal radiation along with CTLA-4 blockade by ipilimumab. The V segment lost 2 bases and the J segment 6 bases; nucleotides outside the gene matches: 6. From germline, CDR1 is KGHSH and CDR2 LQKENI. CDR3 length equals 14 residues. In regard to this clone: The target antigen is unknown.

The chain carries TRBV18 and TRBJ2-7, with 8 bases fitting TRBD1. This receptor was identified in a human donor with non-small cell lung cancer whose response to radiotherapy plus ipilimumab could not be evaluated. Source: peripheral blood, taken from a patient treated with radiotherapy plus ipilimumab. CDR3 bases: TGTGCCAGCTCACCATTGGGACAGGCCTTCGAGCAGTACTTC. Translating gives CASSPLGQAFEQYF. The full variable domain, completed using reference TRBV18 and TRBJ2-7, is NAGVMQNPRHLVRRRGQEARLRCSPMKGHSHVYWYRQLPEEGLKFMVYLQKENIIDESGMPKERFSAEFPKEGPSILRIQQVVRGDSAAYFCASSPLGQAFEQYFGPGTRLTVT.